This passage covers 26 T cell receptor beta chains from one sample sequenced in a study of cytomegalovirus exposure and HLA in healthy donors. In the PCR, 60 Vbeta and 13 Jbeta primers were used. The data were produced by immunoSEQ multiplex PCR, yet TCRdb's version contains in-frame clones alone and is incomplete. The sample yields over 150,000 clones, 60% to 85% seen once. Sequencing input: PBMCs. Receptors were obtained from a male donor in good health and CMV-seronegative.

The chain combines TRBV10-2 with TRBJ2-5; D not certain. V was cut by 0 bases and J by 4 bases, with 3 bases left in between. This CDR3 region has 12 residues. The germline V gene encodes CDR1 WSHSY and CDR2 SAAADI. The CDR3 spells CASSESGETQYF. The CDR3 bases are TGCGCCAGCAGTGAGTCCGGAGAGACCCAGTACTTC.

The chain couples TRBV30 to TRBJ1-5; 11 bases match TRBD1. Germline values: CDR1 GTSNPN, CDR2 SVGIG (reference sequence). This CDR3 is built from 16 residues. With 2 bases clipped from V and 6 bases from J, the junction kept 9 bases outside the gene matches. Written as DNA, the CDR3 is TGTGCCTGGAGTCCTCCCCGGACAGGGGGCTCTCAGCCCCAGCATTTT. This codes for CAWSPPRTGGSQPQHF.

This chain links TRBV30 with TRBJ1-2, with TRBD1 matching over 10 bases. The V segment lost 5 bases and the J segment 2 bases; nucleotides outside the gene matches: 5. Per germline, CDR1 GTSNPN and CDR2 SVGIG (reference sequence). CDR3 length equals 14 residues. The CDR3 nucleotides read TGTGCCTGGGGGACAGGGGTCGGAAACTATGGCTACACCTTC. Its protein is CAWGTGVGNYGYTF.

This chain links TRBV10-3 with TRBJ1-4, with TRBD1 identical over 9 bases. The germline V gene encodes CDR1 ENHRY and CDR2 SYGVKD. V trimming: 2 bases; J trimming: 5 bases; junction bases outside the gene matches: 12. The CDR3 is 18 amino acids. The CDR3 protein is CAISEPDLSGTGNEKLFF. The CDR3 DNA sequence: TGTGCCATCAGTGAGCCTGACCTATCCGGGACAGGGAATGAAAAACTGTTTTTT.

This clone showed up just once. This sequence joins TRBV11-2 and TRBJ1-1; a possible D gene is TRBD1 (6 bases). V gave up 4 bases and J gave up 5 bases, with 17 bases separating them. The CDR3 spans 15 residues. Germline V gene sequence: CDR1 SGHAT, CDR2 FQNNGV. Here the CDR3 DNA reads TGTGCCAGCAGCTGGGGCAGGGGAGGGGAAACTGAAGCTTTCTTT. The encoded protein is CASSWGRGGETEAFF. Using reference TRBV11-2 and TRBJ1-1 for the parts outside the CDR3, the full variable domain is EAGVAQSPRYKIIEKRQSVAFWCNPISGHATLYWYQQILGQGPKLLIQFQNNGVVDDSQLPKDRFSAERLKGVDSTLKIQPAKLEDSAVYLCASSWGRGGETEAFFGQGTRLTVV.

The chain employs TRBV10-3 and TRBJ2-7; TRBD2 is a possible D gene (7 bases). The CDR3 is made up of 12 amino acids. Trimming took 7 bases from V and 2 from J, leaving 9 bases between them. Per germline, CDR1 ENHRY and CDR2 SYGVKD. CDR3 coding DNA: TGTGCCATCAAGGGGGGGGCCTACGAGCAGTACTTC. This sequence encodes CAIKGGAYEQYF.

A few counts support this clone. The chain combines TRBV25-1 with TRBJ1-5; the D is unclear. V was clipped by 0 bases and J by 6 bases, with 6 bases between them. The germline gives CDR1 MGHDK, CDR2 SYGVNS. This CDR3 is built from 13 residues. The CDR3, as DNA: TGTGCCAGCAGTGAATACGAGGGTCAGCCCCAGCATTTT. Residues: CASSEYEGQPQHF. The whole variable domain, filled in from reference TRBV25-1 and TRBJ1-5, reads EADIYQTPRYLVIGTGKKITLECSQTMGHDKMYWYQQDPGMELHLIHYSYGVNSTEKGDLSSESTVSRIRTEHFPLTLESARPSHTSQYLCASSEYEGQPQHFGDGTRLSIL.

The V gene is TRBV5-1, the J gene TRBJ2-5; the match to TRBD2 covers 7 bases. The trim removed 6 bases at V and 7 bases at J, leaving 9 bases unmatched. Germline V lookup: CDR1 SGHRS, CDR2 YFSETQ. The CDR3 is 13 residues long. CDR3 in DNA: TGCGCCAGCACGGAGGGAGGGGTCCGGACCCAGTACTTC. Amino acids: CASTEGGVRTQYF.

In DNA form, the CDR3 reads TGTGCCAGCAGTTGGACAGGGGCCGGCTATGGCTACACCTTC. Translation gives CASSWTGAGYGYTF. The chain links TRBV6-5 to TRBJ1-2; 9 nucleotides agree with TRBD1. Trimming at V came to 4 bases and at J to 4 bases, leaving 4 bases not matched to a gene. This CDR3 has 14 residues. Germline CDR1 MNHEY, CDR2 SVGAGI.

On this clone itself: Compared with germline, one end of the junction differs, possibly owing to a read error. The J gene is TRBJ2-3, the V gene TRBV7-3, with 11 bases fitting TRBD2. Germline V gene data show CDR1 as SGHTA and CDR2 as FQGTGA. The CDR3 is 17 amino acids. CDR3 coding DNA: TGTTCCAGCAGCTTGCGATTAGCGGGGGGGCAGGGAGATACGCAGTATTTT. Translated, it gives CSSSLRLAGGQGDTQYF.

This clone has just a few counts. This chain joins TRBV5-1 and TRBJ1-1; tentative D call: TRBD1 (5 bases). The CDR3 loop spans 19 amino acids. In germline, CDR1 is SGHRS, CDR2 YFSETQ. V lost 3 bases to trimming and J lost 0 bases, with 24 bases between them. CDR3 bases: TGCGCCAGCAGCTACCTTACTCCCCGGACACCTCTCTTGAACACTGAAGCTTTCTTT. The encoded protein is CASSYLTPRTPLLNTEAFF.

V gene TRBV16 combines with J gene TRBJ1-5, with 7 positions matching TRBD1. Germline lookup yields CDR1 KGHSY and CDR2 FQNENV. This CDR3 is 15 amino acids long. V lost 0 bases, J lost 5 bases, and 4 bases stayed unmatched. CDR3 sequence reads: CASSQSGTVDQPQHF. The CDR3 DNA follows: TGTGCCAGCAGCCAATCGGGGACAGTGGATCAGCCCCAGCATTTT.

CDR3 in amino acids: CAISGQVGNTEAFF. Written as DNA, the CDR3 is TGTGCCATCAGCGGACAGGTGGGTAACACTGAAGCTTTCTTT. The V call is TRBV10-3, the J call TRBJ1-1, with 7 positions matching TRBD1. The CDR3 is made up of 14 amino acids. J was trimmed by 2 bases and V by 6 bases; bases with no gene match: 6. From germline, CDR1 is ENHRY and CDR2 SYGVKD.

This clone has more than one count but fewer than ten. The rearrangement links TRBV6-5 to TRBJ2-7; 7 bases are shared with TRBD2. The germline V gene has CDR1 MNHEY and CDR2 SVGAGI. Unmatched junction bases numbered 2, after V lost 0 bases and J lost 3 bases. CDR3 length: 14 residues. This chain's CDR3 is CASSYSGGIYEQYF. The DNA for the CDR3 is TGTGCCAGCAGTTACTCGGGGGGGATCTACGAGCAGTACTTC.

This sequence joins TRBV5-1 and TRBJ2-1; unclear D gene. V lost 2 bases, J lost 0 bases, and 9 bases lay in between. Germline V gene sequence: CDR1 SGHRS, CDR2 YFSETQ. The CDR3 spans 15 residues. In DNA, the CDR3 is TGCGCCAGCAGCTTTTTGACTGGCTCCTACAATGAGCAGTTCTTC. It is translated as CASSFLTGSYNEQFF.

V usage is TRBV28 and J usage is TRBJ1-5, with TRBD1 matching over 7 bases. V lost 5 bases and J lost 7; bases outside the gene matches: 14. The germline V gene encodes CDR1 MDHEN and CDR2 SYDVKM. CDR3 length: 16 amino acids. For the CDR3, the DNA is TGTGCCAGCAGTCCCCGACAGGGCAACCTCATACAGCCCCAGCATTTT. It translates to CASSPRQGNLIQPQHF.

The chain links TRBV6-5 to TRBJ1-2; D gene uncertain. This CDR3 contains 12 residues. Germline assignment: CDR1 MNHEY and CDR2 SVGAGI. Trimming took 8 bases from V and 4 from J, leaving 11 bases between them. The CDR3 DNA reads TGTGCCAGCCGGCGGAGCCTCTATGGCTACACCTTC. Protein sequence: CASRRSLYGYTF.

The CDR3 DNA is TGTGCCAGCAGTTACAGGAGCCCCACAGATACGCAGTATTTT. This sequence encodes CASSYRSPTDTQYF. The rearrangement uses TRBV6-5 and TRBJ2-3; D gene unclear. The CDR3 runs to 14 residues. The V gene lost 2 bases and the J gene lost 2 bases, with 8 bases spanning the gap. Looked up from germline, CDR1 is MNHEY and CDR2 is SVGAGI.

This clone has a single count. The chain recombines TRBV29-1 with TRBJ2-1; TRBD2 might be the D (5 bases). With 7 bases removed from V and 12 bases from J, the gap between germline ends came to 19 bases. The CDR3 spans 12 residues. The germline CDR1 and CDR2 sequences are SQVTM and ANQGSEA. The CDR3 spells CSAMVPGKGQFF. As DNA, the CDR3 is TGCAGCGCTATGGTACCGGGAAAGGGGCAGTTCTTC.

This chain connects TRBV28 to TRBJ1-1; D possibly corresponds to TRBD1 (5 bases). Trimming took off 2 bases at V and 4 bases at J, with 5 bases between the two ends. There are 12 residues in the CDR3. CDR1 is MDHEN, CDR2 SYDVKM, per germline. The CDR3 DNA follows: TGTGCCAGCAGTTTACAGGGCACTGAAGCTTTCTTT. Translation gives CASSLQGTEAFF.

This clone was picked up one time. CDR3 sequence: CASKLTGVNYEQYF. CDR3 DNA: TGTGCCAGCAAACTAACAGGGGTCAACTACGAGCAGTACTTC. V usage is TRBV7-2 and J usage is TRBJ2-7, with 7 bases aligning to TRBD1. The germline V gene encodes CDR1 SGHTA and CDR2 FQGNSA. V shed 7 bases and J 3 bases; nucleotides not matched to a gene: 9. The CDR3 totals 14 residues.

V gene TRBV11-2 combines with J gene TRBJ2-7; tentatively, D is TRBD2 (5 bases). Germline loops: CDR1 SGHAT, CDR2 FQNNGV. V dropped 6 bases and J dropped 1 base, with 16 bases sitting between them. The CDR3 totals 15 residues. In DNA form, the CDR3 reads TGTGCCAGCAGTTTCACTAGATCGGGGTCCTACGAGCAGTACTTC. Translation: CASSFTRSGSYEQYF.

The CDR3 bases are TGTGCCAGCTCACGGGCTGTATACACTAGCACAGATACGCAGTATTTT. Translated, it gives CASSRAVYTSTDTQYF. The chain joins TRBV18 to TRBJ2-3; no clear D. This CDR3 region has 16 residues. Germline V gene lookup returns CDR1 KGHSH and CDR2 LQKENI. Trimming took off 4 bases at V and 0 bases at J, with 14 bases between the two ends.

The CDR3 loop is CATSTDRVSNEKLFF. Written as DNA, the CDR3 is TGTGCCACCAGCACGGACAGGGTGTCTAATGAAAAACTGTTTTTT. The chain uses TRBV15 and TRBJ1-4, with 8 bases fitting TRBD1. This CDR3 is 15 amino acids long. V shed 4 bases, J shed 3 bases, and the junction held 4 bases outside the gene matches. Germline values: CDR1 LNHNV, CDR2 YYDKDF (reference sequence). The full variable domain, rest sourced from reference TRBV15 and TRBJ1-4, is DAMVIQNPRYQVTQFGKPVTLSCSQTLNHNVMYWYQQKSSQAPKLLFHYYDKDFNNEADTPDNFQSRRPNTSFCFLDIRSPGLGDTAMYLCATSTDRVSNEKLFFGSGTQLSVL.

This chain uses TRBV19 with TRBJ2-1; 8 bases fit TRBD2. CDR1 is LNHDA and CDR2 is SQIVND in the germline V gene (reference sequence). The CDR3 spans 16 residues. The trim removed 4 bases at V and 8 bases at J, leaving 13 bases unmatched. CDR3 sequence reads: CASSSKRSGSRDEQFF. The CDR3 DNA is TGTGCCAGTAGTAGTAAGCGAAGCGGGAGTAGGGATGAGCAGTTCTTC.

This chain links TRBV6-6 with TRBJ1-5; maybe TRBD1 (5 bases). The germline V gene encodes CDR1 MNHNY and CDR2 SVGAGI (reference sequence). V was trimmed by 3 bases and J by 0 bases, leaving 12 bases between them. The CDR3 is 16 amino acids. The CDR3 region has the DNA TGTGCCAGCAGTTATAATCCCAGGGATAGCAATCAGCCCCAGCATTTT. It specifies CASSYNPRDSNQPQHF.